These 24 T cell receptor beta chains were sequenced from one sample in a study of blood T cell repertoires in acute mononucleosis. The time point is: convalescence about 6 months (5-8 months) after acute presentation (visit 7). Data came from immunoSEQ multiplex PCR; TCRdb stores just in-frame clones and leaves some out. The profile shows around 1,700 clones, under 30% of them singletons. Notes on the study in general: GLC-BM-specific selection apparently combined TCR alpha and beta motifs.

Here the sequenced sample was EBV GLC epitope tetramer+ CD8+ T cells sorted from PBMCs, taken during convalescence from infectious mononucleosis. Subset reported: CD8 T cells binding tetramer with EBV BMLF1 280-288 peptide (GLC-BM). The source of these receptors is a young woman with infectious mononucleosis caused by EBV.

At least ten counts were recorded for this clone. A much larger clone lies one base from this, so it may be a read error. The rearrangement joins TRBV7-8 to TRBJ2-7; D is undetermined. V dropped 4 bases and J dropped 3 bases, with 4 bases sitting between them. CDR3 length: 11 amino acids. CDR1 and CDR2 from the germline V gene are SGHVS and FQNEAQ. The DNA for the CDR3 is TGTGCCAGCAGCTGGAACTACGAGCAGTACTTC. Residues: CASSWNYEQYF.

The chain links TRBV2 to TRBJ2-7, with 9 bases identical to TRBD2. V shed 6 bases and J 2 bases; nucleotides not matched to a gene: 5. The CDR3 is 14 amino acids. Germline V gene data show CDR1 as SNHLY and CDR2 as FYNNEI. The CDR3 spells CASRRLAETYEQYF. The CDR3 DNA reads TGTGCCAGCAGAAGACTAGCGGAAACCTACGAGCAGTACTTC. Variable domain in full (rest from reference TRBV2 and TRBJ2-7): EPEVTQTPSHQVTQMGQEVILRCVPISNHLYFYWYRQILGQKVEFLVSFYNNEISEKSEIFDDQFSVERPDGSNFTLKIRSTKLEDSAMYFCASRRLAETYEQYFGPGTRLTVT.

This clone was found many times. The chain has TRBV6-4 and TRBJ2-1; TRBD1 is a possible D gene (6 bases). CDR1 MRHNA and CDR2 SNTAGT come from the germline V gene. Deletions cut 6 bases from V and 2 bases from J, with 11 bases between. The CDR3 is made up of 14 amino acids. CDR3 nucleotides: TGTGCCAGCAGGGACAGCGGAGCCTACAATGAGCAGTTCTTC. Amino acids: CASRDSGAYNEQFF.

This clone rates as medium-sized (0.01 to 0.1%). The chain is built from TRBV6-6 and TRBJ2-1; D is undetermined. Germline assignment: CDR1 MNHNY and CDR2 SVGAGI (reference sequence). This CDR3 contains 13 residues. Trimming stripped 0 bases from V and 5 bases from J, with 5 bases between. The CDR3 nucleotides are TGTGCCAGCAGTTACTCGTGGAACAATGAGCAGTTCTTC. Amino acids: CASSYSWNNEQFF.

This clone has ten or more counts. The rearrangement uses TRBV11-2 and TRBJ2-2; 11 bases align to TRBD2. V shed 2 bases, J shed 4 bases, and the junction held 12 bases outside the gene matches. From germline, CDR1 is SGHAT and CDR2 FQNNGV. The CDR3 runs 19 residues. The CDR3 nucleotides are TGTGCCAGCAGCTTACTACACGCCACTAGCGGGAGTTCCACCGGGGAGCTGTTTTTT. This encodes CASSLLHATSGSSTGELFF. Variable domain in full (rest from reference TRBV11-2 and TRBJ2-2): EAGVAQSPRYKIIEKRQSVAFWCNPISGHATLYWYQQILGQGPKLLIQFQNNGVVDDSQLPKDRFSAERLKGVDSTLKIQPAKLEDSAVYLCASSLLHATSGSSTGELFFGEGSRLTVL.

By proportion, this clone is medium-sized. V gene TRBV7-2 combines with J gene TRBJ2-7; TRBD1 agrees at 7 bases. J lost 2 bases, V lost 4 bases, and 5 bases had no gene match. CDR3 length equals 14 residues. Looked up from germline, CDR1 is SGHTA and CDR2 is FQGNSA. The CDR3 is CASSSPGQTYEQYF. CDR3 bases: TGTGCCAGCAGCTCACCGGGACAGACCTACGAGCAGTACTTC.

This clone has a count of ten or more. This may come from a read error, since a much larger clone is one base off. The gene calls are TRBV27 and TRBJ2-1; 7 bases line up with TRBD1. The CDR3 has 17 amino acids. Germline-derived CDR1 and CDR2 are MNHEY and SMNVEV (reference sequence). DNA for the CDR3: TGTGCCAGCAGTTACCCGACAGGGCATAGCTCCTACAATGAGCAGGTCTTC. Protein sequence: CASSYPTGHSSYNEQVF.

The table lists this clone with a few counts. The rearrangement uses TRBV27 and TRBJ2-7, with 7 positions matching TRBD1. From germline, CDR1 is MNHEY and CDR2 SMNVEV (reference sequence). The junction had 8 bases not matched to a gene; V was cut back by 3 bases and J by 6 bases. CDR3 size: 14 residues. The CDR3 sequence: CASSLTGSLLEQYF. As DNA, the CDR3 is TGTGCCAGCAGTTTGACAGGGTCCCTCCTCGAGCAGTACTTC.

This clone has at least ten counts. This same CDR3 is encoded by further DNA sequences in the sample. The V gene is TRBV6-6, the J gene TRBJ2-7; 12 bases fit TRBD2. The CDR3 totals 15 residues. Per the germline V gene, CDR1 is MNHNY and CDR2 is SVGAGI (reference sequence). The V segment lost 6 bases and the J segment 3 bases; nucleotides outside the gene matches: 6. DNA for the CDR3: TGTGCCAGCAGCCCGACTAGCGGGAGTGTCTACGAGCAGTACTTC. The encoded protein is CASSPTSGSVYEQYF.

In the case of this clone: This likely reflects a read error, since a far larger clone is one base away. This chain uses TRBV2 with TRBJ1-2, with D maybe TRBD1 (5 bases). Germline lookup yields CDR1 SNHLY and CDR2 FYNNEI. The CDR3 extends over 14 amino acids. CDR3 amino acids: CASCEASGSYGYTF. The CDR3, as DNA: TGTGCCAGCTGTGAAGCGTCAGGGTCCTATGGCTACACCTTC.

In its sample, this clone is large. Other DNA sequences in this specimen translate into the identical CDR3. The V gene is TRBV29-1, the J gene TRBJ1-2, with 8 bases fitting TRBD1. With 7 bases clipped from V and 6 bases from J, the junction kept 4 bases outside the gene matches. This CDR3 has 11 residues. In germline, CDR1 is SQVTM, CDR2 ANQGSEA. The CDR3 region has the DNA TGCAGCGCAGACAGGGGAGATGGCTACACCTTC. It yields the protein CSADRGDGYTF.

The CDR3, as DNA: TGTGCCAGCAGCTTATCTGAGGACCTCTATGGCTACACCTTC. This translates into CASSLSEDLYGYTF. J is TRBJ2-7 and V is TRBV7-3; D call uncertain. The J call could be wrong; TRBJ1-2 is a better fit for the DNA end. From germline, CDR1 is SGHTA and CDR2 FQGTGA. The CDR3 length is 14 residues.

A word on this clone: With only one base between it and a far larger clone, this is likely a read error. The J gene is TRBJ2-7, the V gene TRBV27, with D tentatively TRBD2 (6 bases). This CDR3 comprises 16 residues. The germline V gene encodes CDR1 MNHEY and CDR2 SMNVEV (reference sequence). This CDR3 is CASSLSIAATAYEEYF. The CDR3, as DNA: TGTGCCAGCAGTTTATCGATAGCGGCTACAGCCTACGAGGAGTACTTC.

Turning to this clone: A far larger clone is just one base off, so this is likely a read error. The J gene is TRBJ2-1, the V gene TRBV7-3; the D gene is possibly TRBD1 (6 bases). CDR3 size: 14 residues. CDR1 is SGHTA, CDR2 FQGTGA, per germline. V dropped 6 bases and J dropped 2 bases, with 11 bases sitting between them. The CDR3 here is CASRDSGAYNEQFF. The CDR3 nucleotides read TGTGCCAGCAGGGACAGCGGAGCCTACAATGAGCAGTTCTTC.

This clone was seen repeatedly, ten times or more. With only one base between it and a far larger clone, this is likely a read error. The sample has other DNA sequences that encode this CDR3 too. J is TRBJ2-7 and V is TRBV5-1, with unresolved D. This CDR3 is built from 11 residues. Germline loops: CDR1 SGHRS, CDR2 YFSETQ. V was clipped by 3 bases and J by 3 bases, with 4 bases between them. The CDR3 loop is CASSWNYEQYF. The CDR3 coding sequence is TGCGCCAGCAGCTGGAACTACGAGCAGTACTTC.

The table lists this clone with a few counts. It differs at one base from a far larger clone, so likely a read error. The V gene is TRBV10-3, the J gene TRBJ1-5, with TRBD1 matching 9 bases. From germline, CDR1 is ENHRY and CDR2 SYGVKD. CDR3 length: 13 amino acids. V was pared by 5 bases and J by 7 bases, with 3 bases of the junction left unmatched. CDR3 DNA sequence: TGTGCCATCAGTTACGGGACAGGGCAGCCCCAGCATTTT. This translates into CAISYGTGQPQHF.

This clone occurred a few times. The DNA is omitted, as the CDR3 cannot be located on it reliably, and the CDR3 follows TCRdb's listing. J is TRBJ2-2 and V is TRBV7-8; the D call of TRBD2 is as the table states it, not checked on the DNA. The CDR3 comprises 15 residues, both ends counted. Germline CDR1 and CDR2: SGHVS and FQNEAQ. CDR3 in amino acids: CASSLAQYTGELFFF.

This clone was picked up many times. Relative to the germline gene, one junction end is altered; a read error may explain this. Other DNA sequences of this sample code for an identical CDR3. The J gene is TRBJ1-2, the V gene TRBV29-1; 7 bases fit TRBD1. Germline-derived CDR1 and CDR2 are SQVTM and ANQGSEA. The CDR3 is made up of 12 amino acids. CDR3 sequence reads: CCVEGEGAGDTF. CDR3 sequence (DNA): TGCTGCGTTGAAGGGGAGGGGGCGGGGGACACCTTC.

This clone was counted only a few times. Here the CDR3 DNA reads TGTGCCAGCAGCCTAGACAGGGGAGAGACCCAGTACTTC. Amino acid sequence: CASSLDRGETQYF. The genes are TRBV4-2 and TRBJ2-5; TRBD1 agrees at 8 bases. The germline V gene has CDR1 LGHNA and CDR2 YNFKEQ. The CDR3 contains 13 residues. The ends lost 4 bases at V and 4 bases at J; junction bases unmatched: 2.

This clone turned up a few times. A far larger clone is only one base removed, so a read error is likely. Other DNA sequences of this sample code for an identical CDR3. V usage is TRBV29-1 and J usage is TRBJ1-1, with 8 bases aligning to TRBD1. The germline gives CDR1 SQVTM, CDR2 ANQGSEA. The CDR3 has 13 residues. Trimming removed 8 bases from V and 1 base from J; junction bases left unmatched: 6. DNA for the CDR3: TGCAGCTTGGGGGGACAGGCGAACACTGAAGCTTTCTTT. The encoded protein is CSLGGQANTEAFF.

This clone was seen ten or more times. This likely came from a read error, as a far larger clone is one base away. Different DNA sequences within this sample yield the same CDR3. The rearrangement uses TRBV19 and TRBJ1-1; no reliable D call. The V end was cut by 5 bases, the J end by 0 bases, with 13 bases between. Per germline, CDR1 LNHDA and CDR2 SQIVND (reference sequence). The CDR3 is made up of 15 amino acids. The CDR3 DNA sequence: TGTGCCAGTAGTTCGTCGACGGTCATGAACACTGAAGCTTTCTTT. This translates into CASSSSTVMNTEAFF.

This clone was picked up many times. The chain uses TRBV5-6 and TRBJ2-7; TRBD1 aligns across 7 bases. Germline V gives CDR1 SGHDT, CDR2 YYEEEE. The J segment lost 2 bases and the V segment lost 3 bases, leaving 5 bases of the junction unmatched. This CDR3 comprises 14 residues. The CDR3 loop is CASSSPGQTYEQYF. The DNA for the CDR3 is TGTGCCAGCAGCTCACCGGGACAGACCTACGAGCAGTACTTC. Complete variable domain (other parts from reference TRBV5-6 and TRBJ2-7): DAGVTQSPTHLIKTRGQQVTLRCSPKSGHDTVSWYQQALGQGPQFIFQYYEEEERQRGNFPDRFSGHQFPNYSSELNVNALLLGDSALYLCASSSPGQTYEQYFGPGTRLTVT.

This clone was found once. This likely traces to a read error, being one base from a far larger clone. The CDR3 loop is CSVAGTRTDTHYF. The CDR3 nucleotides are TGCAGCGTTGCCGGGACCCGCACAGATACGCATTATTTT. V usage is TRBV29-1 and J usage is TRBJ2-3, with D perhaps given as TRBD1 or TRBD2 (5 bases each). Germline values: CDR1 SQVTM, CDR2 ANQGSEA. The CDR3 extends over 13 amino acids.

This clone was seen a single time. This may stem from a read error, because a much larger clone lies one nucleotide away. This chain joins TRBV29-1 and TRBJ1-1, with 8 bases fitting TRBD1. The CDR3 is 13 residues long. The V gene's germline CDR1 is SQVTM and CDR2 ANQGSEA. The CDR3 sequence: CCVGGQANTEDFF. CDR3 DNA sequence: TGCTGCGTGGGGGGACAGGCGAACACTGAAGATTTCTTT. The complete variable domain, with remaining parts taken from reference TRBV29-1 and TRBJ1-1, reads SAVISQKPSRDICQRGTSLTIQCQVDSQVTMMFWYRQQPGQSLTLIATANQGSEATYESGFVIDKFPISRPNLTFSTLTVSNMSPEDSSIYLCCVGGQANTEDFFGQGTRLTVV.